What follows are 10 T cell receptor beta chains derived from one specimen sequenced in a study of tumor and adjacent non-tumor tissue in lung cancer. A modified ARM-PCR protocol with three rounds of nested PCR amplified TCRbeta. TCRdb itself ran the multiplex PCR reads through MiXCR, one entry per CDR3 protein. The sample lists 120,000 or so distinct CDR3 sequences, over 75% occurring once. No cell sorting was done before RNA was extracted from the tissue. Sequencing input: lung tumor tissue. The source is a man in his sixties or seventies with non-small cell lung cancer.

V and J are TRBV6-5 and TRBJ2-2, with 12 bases fitting TRBD2. The trim removed 6 bases at V and 5 bases at J, leaving 10 bases unmatched. This CDR3 has 17 amino acids. Germline lookup yields CDR1 MNHEY and CDR2 SVGAGI. The CDR3 here is CASRYPILAGGTGELFF. The CDR3 nucleotides are TGTGCCAGCAGGTACCCAATCCTAGCGGGAGGGACCGGGGAGCTGTTTTTT.

This clonotype has a single count. V and J are TRBV12-3 or TRBV12-4 and TRBJ2-7; D is possibly TRBD1 or TRBD2 (6 bases each). The length of the CDR3 is 14 residues. V was trimmed by 1 base and J by 2 bases, leaving 9 bases between them. CDR3 in DNA: TGTGCCAGCAGTTTAGGGGGGGCGACCTACGAGCAGTACTTC. Its translation is CASSLGGATYEQYF.

As for this clonotype: At one of its ends the junction is not consistent with the germline gene, which may arise from a read error. V gene TRBV11-2 combines with J gene TRBJ2-2, with TRBD2 as a possible D gene (5 bases). CDR1 and CDR2 from the germline V gene are SGHAT and FQNNGV. The CDR3 is 14 amino acids. The CDR3 protein is CVSSLDCESGELFF. CDR3 sequence (DNA): TGTGTCAGCAGCCTGGACTGTGAGTCCGGGGAGCTGTTTTTT.

As for this clonotype: Sequence at one end of the junction differs from germline and may be a read error. The chain recombines TRBV6-2 or TRBV6-3 with TRBJ2-7; no firm D call. CDR3 size: 14 residues. Germline-derived CDR1 and CDR2 are MNHEY and SVGEGT. The CDR3 DNA sequence: TGTGCCAGCGCCCTGGACGGCTCATCCTACGAGCAGTATTTC. It encodes CASALDGSSYEQYF.

As to this clonotype: A junction end diverges from the germline sequence, so it may reflect a read error. This rearrangement joins TRBV6-2 or TRBV6-3 to TRBJ2-6, with 9 bases lining up with TRBD2. Per germline, CDR1 MNHEY and CDR2 SVGEGT. The CDR3 length is 16 residues. The CDR3, as DNA: TGTGCCACCGGCCTAGCGGGACCAGCCGGGGCCCACGTCCTGACTTTC. Encoded protein: CATGLAGPAGAHVLTF.

This clonotype has only a few counts. This may be a read error: a much more frequent sequence differs by one nucleotide. The chain joins TRBV12-3 or TRBV12-4 to TRBJ2-3; 9 bases agree with TRBD1. This CDR3 is 19 amino acids long. The V gene end was trimmed by 3 bases and the J gene end by 9 bases; junction bases not matched to a gene: 22. The CDR3 protein is CASSLVRDREGEFYSTQYF. DNA for the CDR3: TGTGCCAGCAGTTTGGTCCGGGACAGGGAAGGGGAGTTTTATTCGACGCAGTATTTT.

As DNA, the CDR3 is TGTGCCAGCAACATCCAGGGCCCTTACAATGAGTACTTCTTC. Encoded protein: CASNIQGPYNEYFF. The chain recombines TRBV14 with TRBJ2-1; perhaps TRBD1 as D (5 bases). Germline CDR1 SGHDN, CDR2 FVKESK. Trimming removed 7 bases from V and 16 bases from J, with 26 bases in between. CDR3 length: 14 residues.

Notes on this clonotype: One junction end does not reproduce the germline sequence, and a read error may be involved. The rearrangement links TRBV28 to TRBJ2-2; possibly TRBD2 for D (5 bases). CDR1 and CDR2 from the germline V gene are MDHEN and SYDVKM. This CDR3 spans 15 amino acids. The CDR3 loop is CASSLMGSNIGELFF. The CDR3 DNA is TGTGCCAGCAGTTTAATGGGCTCGAACATCGGGGAGTTGTTTTTT.

The chain carries TRBV12-3 or TRBV12-4 and TRBJ2-5, with 9 positions matching TRBD2. The assigned J gene may be wrong: the sequence end matches TRBJ2-1 better. CDR3 size: 15 residues. The CDR3 protein is CASSVVAGVVETQFF. Here the CDR3 DNA reads TGTGCCAGCAGCGTGGTAGCGGGAGTGGTGGAGACCCAGTTCTTC.

Comments on this clonotype: The final CDR3 position lacks the conserved phenylalanine or tryptophan, pointing to a likely read error. The chain links TRBV20-1 to TRBJ1-1; D ambiguous. The V gene lost 1 base and the J gene lost 0 bases, with 3 bases spanning the gap. CDR1 is DFQATT and CDR2 is SNEGSKA in the germline V gene (reference sequence). This CDR3 has 12 residues. The CDR3 region is CSARGLNTEAFL. CDR3 bases: TGCAGTGCTAGAGGGCTGAACACTGAAGCTTTCCTT.